This T cell receptor (beta chain) was found in a study of cytomegalovirus exposure and HLA in healthy donors. Turning to the study itself: The early release's HLA-typed donors yielded approximately 85 million unique TCRs.

Study-wide results and caveats: The majority of CMV-associated TCR beta chains were reported as apparently HLA-restricted in a later analysis.

Remarks on this clone: Its antigen is unidentified.

The PCR used 60 Vbeta and 13 Jbeta primers. Only in-frame clones appear in the TCRdb table, and some are missing; sequencing was by immunoSEQ multiplex PCR. The profile shows about 140,000 clones, around three quarters of them singletons. Trimming left V 0 bases short and J 4 bases short, with 10 bases between. Germline-derived CDR1 and CDR2 are MNHNS and SASEGT. CDR3 length: 14 residues. This sequence joins TRBV6-1 and TRBJ2-7, with TRBD2 as a possible D gene (5 bases). This TCR derives from a woman aged 18 to 35 in good health and CMV-seropositive. The sample consisted of PBMCs. CDR3 amino acids: CASSEALPGYEQYF. The CDR3, as DNA: TGTGCCAGCAGTGAAGCGCTTCCGGGGTACGAGCAGTACTTC.